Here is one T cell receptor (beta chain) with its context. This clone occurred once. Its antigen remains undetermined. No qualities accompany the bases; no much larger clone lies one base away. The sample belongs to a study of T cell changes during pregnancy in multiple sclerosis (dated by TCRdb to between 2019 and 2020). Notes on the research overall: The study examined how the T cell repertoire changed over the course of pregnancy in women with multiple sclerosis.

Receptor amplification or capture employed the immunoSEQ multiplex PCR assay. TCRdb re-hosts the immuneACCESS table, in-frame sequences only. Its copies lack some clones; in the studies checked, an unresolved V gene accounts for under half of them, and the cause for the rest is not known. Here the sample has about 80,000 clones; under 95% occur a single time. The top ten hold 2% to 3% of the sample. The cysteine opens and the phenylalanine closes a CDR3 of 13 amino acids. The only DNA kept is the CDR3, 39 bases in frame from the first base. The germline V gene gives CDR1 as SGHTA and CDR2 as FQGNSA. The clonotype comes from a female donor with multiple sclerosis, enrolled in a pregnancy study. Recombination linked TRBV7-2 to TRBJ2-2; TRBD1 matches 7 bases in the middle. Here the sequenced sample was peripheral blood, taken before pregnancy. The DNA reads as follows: TGTGCTTCCAGGGGGAGTGGTACCGGGGAGCTGTTTTTT. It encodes CASRGSGTGELFF.